The next 10 T cell receptor beta chains were all read from a single sample in a study of blood T cell repertoires in COVID-19. Data came from immunoSEQ multiplex PCR; TCRdb stores just in-frame clones and leaves some out. The table has over 350,000 clones, around 90% seen once. Sequenced sample: PBMCs or T cells enriched from blood (not recorded which). The receptor set was obtained from a woman aged 18-29 years who had recovered from COVID-19.

The rearrangement joins TRBV19 to TRBJ1-5; no reliable D call. The CDR3 is 15 amino acids. Trimming removed 3 bases at V and 0 bases at J, with 9 bases between. From germline, CDR1 is LNHDA and CDR2 SQIVND (reference sequence). The CDR3 DNA reads TGTGCCAGTAGTATCTCAGACAATAGCAATCAGCCCCAGCATTTT. It encodes CASSISDNSNQPQHF.

This chain joins TRBV15 and TRBJ2-1; unclear D gene. V was shortened by 5 bases and J by 3 bases, with 8 bases between the two germline ends. The CDR3 loop spans 13 amino acids. CDR1 and CDR2 (germline): LNHNV, YYDKDF (reference sequence). CDR3 in DNA: TGTGCCACCAGCGTCCCCGGCTACAATGAGCAGTTCTTC. Encoded protein: CATSVPGYNEQFF.

This rearrangement joins TRBV28 to TRBJ1-4; D is uncertain. Deletions cut 3 bases from V and 8 bases from J, with 16 bases between. This CDR3 comprises 15 residues. Germline V CDR1 and CDR2: MDHEN, SYDVKM. CDR3 sequence reads: CASSFGLRRGEKLFF. DNA of the CDR3: TGTGCCAGCAGTTTTGGCCTCCGGCGGGGAGAAAAACTGTTTTTT.

The rearrangement links TRBV13 to TRBJ1-3; TRBD1 agrees at 8 bases. There are 15 residues in the CDR3. Germline assignment: CDR1 PRHDT and CDR2 FYEKMQ (reference sequence). V lost 0 bases, J lost 11 bases, and 9 bases stayed unmatched. The CDR3 loop is CASSLGLDREDAIYF. Here the CDR3 DNA reads TGTGCCAGCAGCTTAGGCCTGGACAGGGAAGATGCCATATATTTT.

This sequence joins TRBV5-1 and TRBJ1-2, with D maybe TRBD1 (6 bases). CDR3 length: 17 residues. The germline V gene has CDR1 SGHRS and CDR2 YFSETQ. V dropped 0 bases and J dropped 4 bases, with 19 bases sitting between them. DNA for the CDR3: TGCGCCAGCAGCTTGGGAAGTGGGACATCTCTCACCTATGGCTACACCTTC. Translation: CASSLGSGTSLTYGYTF.

This rearrangement joins TRBV4-2 to TRBJ2-7; the D gene is possibly TRBD1 (6 bases). CDR1 and CDR2 from the germline V gene are LGHNA and YNFKEQ. CDR3 size: 15 residues. With 0 bases removed from V and 2 bases from J, the gap between germline ends came to 11 bases. As DNA, the CDR3 is TGTGCCAGCAGCCAAGACAGGACAGTTCCCTACGAGCAGTACTTC. This translates into CASSQDRTVPYEQYF.

DNA of the CDR3: TGCGCCAGCAGCTTGGGGATGGACAGGGTTGTTGATACGCAGTATTTT. This encodes CASSLGMDRVVDTQYF. The chain is built from TRBV5-1 and TRBJ2-3; TRBD1 aligns across 8 bases. CDR1 and CDR2 from the germline V gene are SGHRS and YFSETQ. The ends lost 0 bases at V and 6 bases at J; junction bases unmatched: 9. The CDR3 is 16 amino acids. The whole variable domain, filled in from reference TRBV5-1 and TRBJ2-3, reads KAGVTQTPRYLIKTRGQQVTLSCSPISGHRSVSWYQQTPGQGLQFLFEYFSETQRNKGNFPGRFSGRQFSNSRSEMNVSTLELGDSALYLCASSLGMDRVVDTQYFGPGTRLTVL.

The table lists this clone with a count of one. The chain links TRBV4-3 to TRBJ2-2; no clear D. Germline V CDR1 and CDR2: LGHNA, YSLEER. The V gene lost 0 bases and the J gene lost 6 bases, with 14 bases spanning the gap. The CDR3 has 16 residues. CDR3 protein: CASSQDIPTGSGELFF. CDR3 DNA sequence: TGCGCCAGCAGCCAAGATATTCCCACGGGTTCCGGGGAGCTGTTTTTT.

V usage is TRBV2 and J usage is TRBJ1-1; TRBD1 might be the D (5 bases). V lost 6 bases and J lost 5, with 13 bases in between. From germline, CDR1 is SNHLY and CDR2 FYNNEI. The CDR3 has 13 amino acids. CDR3 region: CASRDGGRTEAFF. For the CDR3, the DNA is TGTGCCAGCAGAGACGGGGGAAGGACTGAAGCTTTCTTT.

The V call is TRBV19, the J call TRBJ1-6; D gene uncertain. The CDR3 is made up of 15 amino acids. Deletions cut 7 bases from V and 2 bases from J, with 12 bases between. Germline V gene lookup returns CDR1 LNHDA and CDR2 SQIVND (reference sequence). CDR3 nucleotide sequence: TGTGCCAGTACCCTAGGATTTGCCTATAATTCACCCCTCCACTTT. This codes for CASTLGFAYNSPLHF.